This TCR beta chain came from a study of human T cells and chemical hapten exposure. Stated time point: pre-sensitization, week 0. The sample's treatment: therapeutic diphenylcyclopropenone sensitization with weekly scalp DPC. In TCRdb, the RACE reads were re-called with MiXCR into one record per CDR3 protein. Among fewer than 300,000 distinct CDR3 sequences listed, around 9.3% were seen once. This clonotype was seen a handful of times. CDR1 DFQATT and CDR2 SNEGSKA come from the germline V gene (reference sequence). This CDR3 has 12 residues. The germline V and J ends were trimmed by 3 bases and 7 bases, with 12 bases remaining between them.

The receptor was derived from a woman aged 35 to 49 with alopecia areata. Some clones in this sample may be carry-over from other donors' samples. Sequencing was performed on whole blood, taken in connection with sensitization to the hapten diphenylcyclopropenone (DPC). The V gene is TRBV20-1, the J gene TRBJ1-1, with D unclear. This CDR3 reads CSAREGRNEAFF. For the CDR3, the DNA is TGCAGTGCTAGGGAGGGTCGGAATGAAGCTTTCTTT.